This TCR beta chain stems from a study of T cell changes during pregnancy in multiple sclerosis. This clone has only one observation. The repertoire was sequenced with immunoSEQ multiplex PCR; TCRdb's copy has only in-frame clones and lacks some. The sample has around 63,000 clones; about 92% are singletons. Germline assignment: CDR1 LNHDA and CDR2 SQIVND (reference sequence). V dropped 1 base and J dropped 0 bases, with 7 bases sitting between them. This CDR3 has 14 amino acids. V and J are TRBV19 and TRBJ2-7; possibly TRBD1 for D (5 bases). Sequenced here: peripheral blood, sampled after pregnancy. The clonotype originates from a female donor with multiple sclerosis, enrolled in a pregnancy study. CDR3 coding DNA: TGTGCCAGTAGTATAGCCAGGGACTCCTACGAGCAGTACTTC. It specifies CASSIARDSYEQYF.